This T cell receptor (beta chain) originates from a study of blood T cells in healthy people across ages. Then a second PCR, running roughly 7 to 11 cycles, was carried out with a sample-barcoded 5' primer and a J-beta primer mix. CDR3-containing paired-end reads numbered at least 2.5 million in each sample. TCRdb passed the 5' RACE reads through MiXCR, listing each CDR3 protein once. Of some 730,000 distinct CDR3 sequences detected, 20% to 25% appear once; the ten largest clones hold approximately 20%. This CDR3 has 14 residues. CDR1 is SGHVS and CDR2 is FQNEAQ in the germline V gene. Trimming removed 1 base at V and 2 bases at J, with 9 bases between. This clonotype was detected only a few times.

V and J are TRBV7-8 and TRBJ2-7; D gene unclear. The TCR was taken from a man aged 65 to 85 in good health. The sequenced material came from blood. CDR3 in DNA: TGTGCCAGCAGCTTAGGGGCGACAACCTACGAGCAGTACGTC. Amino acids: CASSLGATTYEQYV.